The 25 T cell receptor beta chains given below trace back to one sample, sequenced in a study of identical twins. TCRdb independently ran MiXCR on the 5' RACE reads; one entry per CDR3 protein. The sample gives roughly 1,500,000 distinct CDR3 sequences, roughly a third of which show up once; 0.25% to 0.3% is in the top ten. Input material: cord blood. These receptors all come from a newborn girl in good health.

This clonotype has only a few counts. This chain connects TRBV18 to TRBJ2-3; tentative D call: TRBD2 (6 bases). The length of the CDR3 is 19 residues. CDR1 KGHSH and CDR2 LQKENI come from the germline V gene. V lost 2 bases, J lost 5 bases, and 26 bases lay in between. This CDR3 is CASSPNPPEFGTRGDTQYF. In DNA, the CDR3 is TGTGCCAGCTCACCAAACCCCCCGGAATTCGGGACTCGGGGAGATACGCAGTATTTT.

This clonotype showed up just once. The chain carries TRBV20-1 and TRBJ2-1; TRBD2 agrees at 15 bases. The J call is in doubt because the DNA end fits TRBJ2-7 better. The CDR3 length is 15 residues. The germline gives CDR1 DFQATT, CDR2 SNEGSKA (reference sequence). The CDR3 region is CSAQGLAGGYNEQYF. The CDR3 DNA follows: TGCAGTGCCCAGGGACTAGCGGGGGGCTACAATGAGCAGTACTTC.

V gene TRBV20-1 combines with J gene TRBJ1-5; TRBD1 is a possible D gene (5 bases). Germline lookup yields CDR1 DFQATT and CDR2 SNEGSKA (reference sequence). V was trimmed by 6 bases and J by 0 bases, leaving 12 bases between them. The CDR3 spans 14 residues. The CDR3 spells CSALGHSSNQPQHF. The CDR3 DNA is TGCAGTGCCCTCGGACACTCTAGCAATCAGCCCCAGCATTTT.

The chain combines TRBV7-2 with TRBJ2-1; D gene ambiguous. From germline, CDR1 is SGHTA and CDR2 FQGNSA. This CDR3 contains 14 residues. The germline V and J ends were trimmed by 8 bases and 0 bases, with 11 bases remaining between them. The CDR3 sequence is CASAASSSYNEQFF. CDR3 DNA sequence: TGTGCCAGCGCGGCCTCGAGCTCCTACAATGAGCAGTTCTTC.

The sample holds a few counts of this clonotype. The chain carries TRBV5-4 and TRBJ2-5, with TRBD1 identical over 9 bases. This CDR3 is built from 19 residues. CDR1 is SGHNT, CDR2 YYREEE, per germline (reference sequence). The V segment lost 0 bases and the J segment 3 bases; nucleotides outside the gene matches: 15. CDR3 sequence (DNA): TGTGCCAGCAGCTTGGGGGCATTCGCTACAGGGGGCGCAGAAGAGACCCAGTACTTC. Translation: CASSLGAFATGGAEETQYF.

This chain joins TRBV25-1 and TRBJ2-5; 8 positions agree with TRBD1. The germline V gene has CDR1 MGHDK and CDR2 SYGVNS. The V segment lost 5 bases and the J segment 4 bases; nucleotides outside the gene matches: 6. The CDR3 is 14 amino acids. Here the CDR3 reads CASSTTDRGETQYF. For the CDR3, the DNA is TGTGCCAGCAGTACAACAGACAGGGGAGAGACCCAGTACTTC.

The count of this clonotype is one. The rearrangement uses TRBV19 and TRBJ2-3; 13 nucleotides match TRBD2. After removal of 3 bases from V and 4 bases from J, the junction contained 4 bases not matched to a gene. The CDR3 totals 16 residues. Per germline, CDR1 LNHDA and CDR2 SQIVND (reference sequence). The CDR3 nucleotides are TGTGCCAGTAGTATCCCCGGACTAGCGGGGGCAGATACGCAGTATTTT. It translates to CASSIPGLAGADTQYF.

The chain uses TRBV6-1 and TRBJ2-3; 8 nucleotides agree with TRBD1. After removal of 10 bases from V and 3 bases from J, the junction contained 6 bases not matched to a gene. Germline V gives CDR1 MNHNS, CDR2 SASEGT. The CDR3 is made up of 13 amino acids. Here the CDR3 reads CAIQGQVTDTQYF. DNA of the CDR3: TGTGCCATCCAGGGACAGGTAACAGATACGCAGTATTTT.

The gene calls are TRBV4-2 and TRBJ2-3; the match to TRBD2 covers 7 bases. Germline assignment: CDR1 LGHNA and CDR2 YNFKEQ. There are 18 residues in the CDR3. The J segment lost 5 bases and the V segment lost 3 bases, leaving 17 bases of the junction unmatched. The CDR3 nucleotides read TGTGCCAGCAGCCACCTCACCCTGGCGGGAGTCCCCCGAGATACGCAGTATTTT. It yields the protein CASSHLTLAGVPRDTQYF.

The chain carries TRBV10-3 and TRBJ2-7; a weak D match, TRBD2 (5 bases). Per the germline V gene, CDR1 is ENHRY and CDR2 is SYGVKD. The CDR3 spans 14 residues. Trimming left V 8 bases short and J 2 bases short, with 16 bases between. This CDR3 reads CAIAGERPTYEQYF. In nucleotides, the CDR3 is TGTGCCATCGCCGGGGAGAGGCCAACCTACGAGCAGTACTTC.

In its sample, this clonotype was seen once. The V call is TRBV9, the J call TRBJ2-5; D possibly matches TRBD1 or TRBD2 (5 bases each). The germline V gene has CDR1 SGDLS and CDR2 YYNGEE. This CDR3 comprises 15 residues. The germline V and J ends were trimmed by 5 bases and 11 bases, with 25 bases remaining between them. The CDR3 DNA sequence: TGTGCCAGCAGATCCTCCCGGACAAGGGAGCAGGAGCAGTACTTC. This sequence encodes CASRSSRTREQEQYF.

The chain uses TRBV20-1 and TRBJ2-7, with 8 bases identical to TRBD2. This CDR3 is built from 13 residues. CDR1 DFQATT and CDR2 SNEGSKA come from the germline V gene (reference sequence). The V and J ends lost 5 bases and 4 bases, in that order; junction bases with no gene match: 7. In nucleotides, the CDR3 is TGCAGTGCTGTAGCGGGATGGCAGTACGAGCAGTACTTC. It specifies CSAVAGWQYEQYF.

The chain uses TRBV20-1 and TRBJ2-2; D gene ambiguous. This CDR3 region has 13 residues. CDR1 and CDR2 from the germline V gene are DFQATT and SNEGSKA (reference sequence). V lost 3 bases, J lost 1 base, and 6 bases lay in between. Here the CDR3 reads CSARWGNTGELFF. The CDR3, as DNA: TGCAGTGCTAGGTGGGGGAACACCGGGGAGCTGTTTTTT.

The J gene is TRBJ2-7, the V gene TRBV9; 12 bases match TRBD2. This CDR3 is built from 18 residues. The V gene end was trimmed by 1 base and the J gene end by 7 bases; junction bases not matched to a gene: 15. The germline CDR1 and CDR2 sequences are SGDLS and YYNGEE. CDR3: CASSVNARLAGARNEQYF. The CDR3 nucleotides read TGTGCCAGCAGCGTAAATGCTCGACTAGCGGGAGCGCGCAATGAGCAGTACTTC. Drawing the rest from reference TRBV9 and TRBJ2-7, the complete variable domain is DSGVTQTPKHLITATGQRVTLRCSPRSGDLSVYWYQQSLDQGLQFLIQYYNGEERAKGNILERFSAQQFPDLHSELNLSSLELGDSALYFCASSVNARLAGARNEQYFGPGTRLTVT.

The chain employs TRBV20-1 and TRBJ1-1; the D gene is possibly TRBD1 (6 bases). The V end lost 3 bases, the J end lost 4 bases, and 18 bases lay between the germline ends. Germline V gene data show CDR1 as DFQATT and CDR2 as SNEGSKA (reference sequence). The CDR3 covers 15 residues. This CDR3 reads CSASGRGDLSTEAFF. The CDR3 bases are TGCAGTGCTAGTGGGAGGGGGGATCTAAGCACTGAAGCTTTCTTT.

Here the CDR3 DNA reads TGTGCCAGCAGCTGGGACGTGGAGACCCAGTACTTC. It translates to CASSWDVETQYF. This chain joins TRBV7-8 and TRBJ2-7; D may match TRBD1 or TRBD2 (5 bases each). The DNA matches TRBJ2-5 better at its end, which makes the J call doubtful. Germline V gives CDR1 SGHVS, CDR2 FQNEAQ. This CDR3 region has 12 residues.

This chain links TRBV5-6 with TRBJ2-1; 12 bases align to TRBD2. V lost 5 bases to trimming and J lost 6 bases; unmatched junction nucleotides: 9. This CDR3 is 16 amino acids long. Germline CDR1 is SGHDT and CDR2 is YYEEEE. In DNA form, the CDR3 reads TGTGCCAGCAGGCCCCGACTAGCGGGAGTAGGCAATGAGCAGTTCTTC. Residues: CASRPRLAGVGNEQFF.

V usage is TRBV20-1 and J usage is TRBJ2-5, with 8 positions matching TRBD1. CDR3 size: 12 residues. Germline CDR1 is DFQATT and CDR2 is SNEGSKA (reference sequence). The trim removed 5 bases at V and 11 bases at J, leaving 10 bases unmatched. CDR3 in amino acids: CSAGDRRNEQYF. The DNA for the CDR3 is TGCAGTGCTGGGGACAGGCGGAATGAGCAGTACTTC.

The chain links TRBV5-6 to TRBJ2-4, with 7 bases aligning to TRBD1. Trimming cost V 0 bases and J 0 bases; bases outside gene matches: 6. Germline assignment: CDR1 SGHDT and CDR2 YYEEEE. The CDR3 has 17 residues. CDR3 in DNA: TGTGCCAGCAGCTTGGAACAGGGGAACGAAGCCAAAAACATTCAGTACTTC. Amino acid sequence: CASSLEQGNEAKNIQYF.

V usage is TRBV7-2 and J usage is TRBJ2-3, with 7 bases identical to TRBD2. Per the germline V gene, CDR1 is SGHTA and CDR2 is FQGNSA. The CDR3 runs 16 residues. Trimming at V came to 6 bases and at J to 0 bases, leaving 9 bases not matched to a gene. CDR3 DNA: TGTGCCAGCAGAGCCACTAGCGTTCTTAGCACAGATACGCAGTATTTT. Its translation is CASRATSVLSTDTQYF.

The chain carries TRBV30 and TRBJ1-2, with D unclear. The length of the CDR3 is 11 residues. Trimming shortened V by 0 bases and J by 4 bases, and 3 bases separated the two germline ends. From germline, CDR1 is GTSNPN and CDR2 SVGIG (reference sequence). The CDR3 nucleotides read TGTGCCTGGAGTGTGGCCTATGGCTACACCTTC. It encodes CAWSVAYGYTF.

The rearrangement uses TRBV7-2 and TRBJ2-4, with TRBD2 identical over 8 bases. The J call could be wrong; TRBJ2-5 is a better fit for the DNA end. The CDR3 is made up of 14 amino acids. Germline assignment: CDR1 SGHTA and CDR2 FQGNSA. The CDR3 DNA is TGTGCCAGCAGCAGAATAGCGGGAAAAGAGACCCAGTACTTC. It yields the protein CASSRIAGKETQYF.

This clonotype was detected only a few times. The rearrangement uses TRBV6-5 and TRBJ2-4; 8 bases line up with TRBD1. This CDR3 region has 15 residues. The V segment lost 6 bases and the J segment 1 base; nucleotides outside the gene matches: 5. Germline V lookup: CDR1 MNHEY, CDR2 SVGAGI. The DNA of the CDR3 is TGTGCCAGCAGAATCAGGGGGCCGGCCAAAAACATTCAGTACTTC. It is translated as CASRIRGPAKNIQYF.

This clonotype was counted only a few times. This sequence joins TRBV29-1 and TRBJ1-6; TRBD1 might be the D (6 bases). The germline V gene encodes CDR1 SQVTM and CDR2 ANQGSEA. This CDR3 spans 14 amino acids. V was clipped by 7 bases and J by 7 bases, with 17 bases between them. Here the CDR3 reads CSALFGGQNSPLHF. CDR3 DNA sequence: TGCAGCGCCTTATTCGGGGGGCAGAATTCACCCCTCCACTTT.

A few counts support this clonotype. The rearrangement links TRBV24-1 to TRBJ2-7, with D possibly TRBD2 on 5 matching bases. The CDR3 is 13 residues long. Trimming stripped 10 bases from V and 0 bases from J, with 12 bases between. Looked up from germline, CDR1 is KGHDR and CDR2 is SFDVKD. The DNA of the CDR3 is TGTGCCACTCAGGAGGAGAACTCCTACGAGCAGTACTTC. It translates to CATQEENSYEQYF.